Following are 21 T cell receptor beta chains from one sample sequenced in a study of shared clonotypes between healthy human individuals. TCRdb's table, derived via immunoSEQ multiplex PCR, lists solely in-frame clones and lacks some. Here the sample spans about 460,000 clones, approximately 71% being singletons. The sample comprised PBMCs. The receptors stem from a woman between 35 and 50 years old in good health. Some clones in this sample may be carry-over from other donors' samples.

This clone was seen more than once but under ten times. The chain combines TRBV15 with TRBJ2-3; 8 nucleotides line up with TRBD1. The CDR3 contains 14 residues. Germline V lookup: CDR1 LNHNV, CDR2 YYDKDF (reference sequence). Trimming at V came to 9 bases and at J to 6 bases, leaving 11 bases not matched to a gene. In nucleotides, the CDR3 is TGTGCCACTACCGGGACAGGACGAAGGGATACGCAGTATTTT. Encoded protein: CATTGTGRRDTQYF.

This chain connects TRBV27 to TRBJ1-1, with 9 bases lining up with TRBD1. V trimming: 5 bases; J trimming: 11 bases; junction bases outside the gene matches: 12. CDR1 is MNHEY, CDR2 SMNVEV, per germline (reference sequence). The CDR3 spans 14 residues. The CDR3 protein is CASSQNRDRESAFF. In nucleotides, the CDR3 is TGTGCCAGCAGTCAAAACCGGGACAGGGAGTCGGCTTTCTTT.

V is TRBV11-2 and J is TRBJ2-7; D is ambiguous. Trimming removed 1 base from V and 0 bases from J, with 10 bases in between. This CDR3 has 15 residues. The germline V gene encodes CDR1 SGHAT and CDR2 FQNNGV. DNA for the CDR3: TGTGCCAGCAGCTTAGGGAGCTTTTTCTCCTACGAGCAGTACTTC. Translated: CASSLGSFFSYEQYF. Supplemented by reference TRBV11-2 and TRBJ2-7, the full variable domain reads EAGVAQSPRYKIIEKRQSVAFWCNPISGHATLYWYQQILGQGPKLLIQFQNNGVVDDSQLPKDRFSAERLKGVDSTLKIQPAKLEDSAVYLCASSLGSFFSYEQYFGPGTRLTVT.

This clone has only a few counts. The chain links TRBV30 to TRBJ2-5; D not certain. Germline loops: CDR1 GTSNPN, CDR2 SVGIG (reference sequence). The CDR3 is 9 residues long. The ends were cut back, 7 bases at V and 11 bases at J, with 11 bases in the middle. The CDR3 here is CAFRGVQYF. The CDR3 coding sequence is TGTGCCTTCCGTGGTGTGCAGTACTTC.

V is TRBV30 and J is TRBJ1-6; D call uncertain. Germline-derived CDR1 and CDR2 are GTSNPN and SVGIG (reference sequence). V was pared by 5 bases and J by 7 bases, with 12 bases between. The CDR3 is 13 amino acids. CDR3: CAWAGFRNSPLHF. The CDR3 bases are TGTGCCTGGGCTGGGTTCCGCAATTCACCCCTCCACTTT.

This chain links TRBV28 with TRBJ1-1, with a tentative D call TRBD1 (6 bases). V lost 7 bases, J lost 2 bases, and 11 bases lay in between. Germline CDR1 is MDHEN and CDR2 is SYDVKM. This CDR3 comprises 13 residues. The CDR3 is CASTLDRNTEAFF. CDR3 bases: TGTGCCAGCACACTGGACAGAAACACTGAAGCTTTCTTT.

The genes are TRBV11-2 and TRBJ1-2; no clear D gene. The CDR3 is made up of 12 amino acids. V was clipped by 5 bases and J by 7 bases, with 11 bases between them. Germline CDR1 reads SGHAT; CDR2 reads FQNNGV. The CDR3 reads CASSPGSRGYTF. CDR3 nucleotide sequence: TGTGCCAGCAGCCCGGGCTCCCGTGGCTACACCTTC.

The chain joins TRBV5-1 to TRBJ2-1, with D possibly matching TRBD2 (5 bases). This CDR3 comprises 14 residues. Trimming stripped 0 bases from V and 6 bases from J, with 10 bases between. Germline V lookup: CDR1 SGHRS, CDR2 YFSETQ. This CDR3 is CASSLGSTSNEQFF. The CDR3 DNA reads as TGCGCCAGCAGCTTGGGTTCTACTAGCAATGAGCAGTTCTTC.

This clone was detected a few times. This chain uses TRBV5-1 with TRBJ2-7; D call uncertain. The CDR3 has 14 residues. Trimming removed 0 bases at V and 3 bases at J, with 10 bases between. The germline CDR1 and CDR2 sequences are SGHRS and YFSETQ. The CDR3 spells CASSLVSGIYEQYF. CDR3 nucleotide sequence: TGCGCCAGCAGCTTGGTTAGTGGCATCTACGAGCAGTACTTC.

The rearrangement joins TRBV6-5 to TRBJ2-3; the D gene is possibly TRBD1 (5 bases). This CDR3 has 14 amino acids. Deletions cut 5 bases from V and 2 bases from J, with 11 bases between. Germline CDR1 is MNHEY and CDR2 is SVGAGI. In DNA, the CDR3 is TGTGCCAGCAGTCCTCCAGGGCCCACAGATACGCAGTATTTT. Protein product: CASSPPGPTDTQYF.

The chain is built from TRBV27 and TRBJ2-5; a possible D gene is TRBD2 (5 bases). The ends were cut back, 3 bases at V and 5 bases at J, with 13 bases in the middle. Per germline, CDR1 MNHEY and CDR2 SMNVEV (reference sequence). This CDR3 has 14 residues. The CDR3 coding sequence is TGTGCCAGCAGTTTCGGGGTTTCCATGGAGACCCAGTACTTC. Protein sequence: CASSFGVSMETQYF.

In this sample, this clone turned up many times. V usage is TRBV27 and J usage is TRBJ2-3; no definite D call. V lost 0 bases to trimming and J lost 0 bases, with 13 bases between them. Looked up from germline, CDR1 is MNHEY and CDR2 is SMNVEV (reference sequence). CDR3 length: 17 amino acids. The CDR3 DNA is TGTGCCAGCAGTTTATCGGGGTGGGCCCCTAGCACAGATACGCAGTATTTT. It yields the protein CASSLSGWAPSTDTQYF.

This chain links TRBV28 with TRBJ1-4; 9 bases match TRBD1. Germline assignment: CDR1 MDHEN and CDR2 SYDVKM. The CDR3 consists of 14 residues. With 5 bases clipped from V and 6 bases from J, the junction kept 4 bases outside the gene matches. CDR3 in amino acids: CASSPGQGHEKLFF. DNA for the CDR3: TGTGCCAGCAGTCCCGGACAGGGGCATGAAAAACTGTTTTTT. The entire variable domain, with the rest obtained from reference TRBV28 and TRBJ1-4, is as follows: DVKVTQSSRYLVKRTGEKVFLECVQDMDHENMFWYRQDPGLGLRLIYFSYDVKMKEKGDIPEGYSVSREKKERFSLILESASTNQTSMYLCASSPGQGHEKLFFGSGTQLSVL.

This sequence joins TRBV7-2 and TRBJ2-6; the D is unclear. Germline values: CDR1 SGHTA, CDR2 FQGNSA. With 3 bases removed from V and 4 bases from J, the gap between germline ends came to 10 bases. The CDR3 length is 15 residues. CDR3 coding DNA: TGTGCCAGCAGCTTGATGGGTGCAGGGGCCAACGTCCTGACTTTC. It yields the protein CASSLMGAGANVLTF. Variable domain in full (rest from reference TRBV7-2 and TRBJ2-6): GAGVSQSPSNKVTEKGKDVELRCDPISGHTALYWYRQSLGQGLEFLIYFQGNSAPDKSGLPSDRFSAERTGGSVSTLTIQRTQQEDSAVYLCASSLMGAGANVLTFGAGSRLTVL.

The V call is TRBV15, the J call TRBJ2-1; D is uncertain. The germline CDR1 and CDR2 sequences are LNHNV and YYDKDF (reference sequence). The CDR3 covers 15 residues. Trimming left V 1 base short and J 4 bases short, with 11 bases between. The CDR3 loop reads CATSRGGLRYNEQFF. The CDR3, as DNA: TGTGCCACCAGCAGAGGTGGGCTCCGGTACAATGAGCAGTTCTTC.

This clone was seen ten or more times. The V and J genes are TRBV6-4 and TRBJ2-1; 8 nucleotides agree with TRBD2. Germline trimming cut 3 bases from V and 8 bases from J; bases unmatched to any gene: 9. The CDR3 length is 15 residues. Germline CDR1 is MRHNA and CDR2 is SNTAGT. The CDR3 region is CASSESVGLVYEQFF. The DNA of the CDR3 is TGTGCCAGCAGTGAATCCGTGGGACTAGTTTATGAGCAGTTCTTC.

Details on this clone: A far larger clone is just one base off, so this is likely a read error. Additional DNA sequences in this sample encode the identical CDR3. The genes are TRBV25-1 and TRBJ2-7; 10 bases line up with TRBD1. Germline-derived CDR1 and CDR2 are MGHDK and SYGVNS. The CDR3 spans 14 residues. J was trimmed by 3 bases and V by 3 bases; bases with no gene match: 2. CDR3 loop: CASSDRDRGYEQYF. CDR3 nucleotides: TGTGCCAGCAGTGACCGGGACAGGGGCTACGAGCAGTACTTC.

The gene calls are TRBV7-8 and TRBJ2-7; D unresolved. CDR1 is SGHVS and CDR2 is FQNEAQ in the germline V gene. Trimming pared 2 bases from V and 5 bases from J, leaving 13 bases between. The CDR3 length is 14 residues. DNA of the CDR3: TGTGCCAGCAGCTTAAGGGCTCTTATCGACGAGCAGTACTTC. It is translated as CASSLRALIDEQYF.

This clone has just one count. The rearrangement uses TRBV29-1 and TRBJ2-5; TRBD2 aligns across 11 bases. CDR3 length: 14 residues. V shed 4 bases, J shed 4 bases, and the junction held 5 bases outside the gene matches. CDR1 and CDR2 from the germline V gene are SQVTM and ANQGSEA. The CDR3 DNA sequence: TGCAGCGTTGGAAAAACTAGCGGGAGAGAGACCCAGTACTTC. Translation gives CSVGKTSGRETQYF.

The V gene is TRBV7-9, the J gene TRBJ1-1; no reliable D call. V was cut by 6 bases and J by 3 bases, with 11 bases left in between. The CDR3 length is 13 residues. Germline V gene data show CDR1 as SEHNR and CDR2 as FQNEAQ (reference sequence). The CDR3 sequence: CASSSNRDTEAFF. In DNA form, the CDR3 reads TGTGCCAGCAGTTCCAATCGGGACACTGAAGCTTTCTTT.

The CDR3 here is CASSLEGTRGNQPQHF. CDR3 bases: TGTGCCAGCAGTTTGGAGGGGACGAGAGGCAATCAGCCCCAGCATTTT. This rearrangement joins TRBV28 to TRBJ1-5, with TRBD1 as a possible D gene (5 bases). The V gene lost 3 bases and the J gene lost 2 bases, with 14 bases spanning the gap. Germline V gene data show CDR1 as MDHEN and CDR2 as SYDVKM. The CDR3 totals 16 residues. Full variable domain (outside the CDR3, taken from reference TRBV28 and TRBJ1-5): DVKVTQSSRYLVKRTGEKVFLECVQDMDHENMFWYRQDPGLGLRLIYFSYDVKMKEKGDIPEGYSVSREKKERFSLILESASTNQTSMYLCASSLEGTRGNQPQHFGDGTRLSIL.